These 18 T cell receptor beta chains originate from one sample sequenced in a study of blood T cell repertoires in COVID-19. Measured with immunoSEQ multiplex PCR; TCRdb has only the in-frame clones, and not every one. Among about 250,000 clones listed, roughly 91% were seen once. The sample was PBMCs or T cells enriched from blood (not recorded which). The receptors were sampled from a woman in her 30s with acute COVID-19.

This chain joins TRBV9 and TRBJ2-3; 7 nucleotides align to TRBD2. CDR1 SGDLS and CDR2 YYNGEE come from the germline V gene. The ends lost 4 bases at V and 0 bases at J; junction bases unmatched: 14. The CDR3 is made up of 18 amino acids. CDR3 nucleotide sequence: TGTGCCAGCAGCCCCCGAGGGACCGGGACTACAAGCACAGATACGCAGTATTTT. Translated: CASSPRGTGTTSTDTQYF.

This clone was observed a handful of times. The V gene is TRBV19, the J gene TRBJ1-2, with D possibly matching TRBD1 (5 bases). The length of the CDR3 is 11 residues. The germline V and J ends were trimmed by 3 bases and 7 bases, with 6 bases remaining between them. Germline V gives CDR1 LNHDA, CDR2 SQIVND (reference sequence). CDR3 DNA: TGTGCCAGTAGTATTGGGGCTGGCTACACCTTC. The encoded protein is CASSIGAGYTF.

The chain uses TRBV28 and TRBJ1-6; possible D gene TRBD1, 5 bases. Trimming cost V 10 bases and J 0 bases, with 13 bases left between them. The CDR3 has 15 residues. Germline V gives CDR1 MDHEN, CDR2 SYDVKM. In DNA, the CDR3 is TGTGCCACTTCGGGGGGGAGCTCCTATAATTCACCCCTCCACTTT. Its protein is CATSGGSSYNSPLHF.

This chain links TRBV7-9 with TRBJ2-5, with a weak D call TRBD1 (6 bases). The ends were cut back, 2 bases at V and 5 bases at J, with 12 bases in the middle. CDR1 is SEHNR and CDR2 is FQNEAQ in the germline V gene (reference sequence). The CDR3 is 14 amino acids. The CDR3 reads CASSLWQGLETQYF. The CDR3 DNA is TGTGCCAGCAGCTTATGGCAGGGGTTGGAGACCCAGTACTTC.

For the CDR3, the DNA is TGTGCCATCAGTGACAACAGTAACTATGGCTACACCTTC. It is translated as CAISDNSNYGYTF. The V gene is TRBV10-3, the J gene TRBJ1-2; D remains ambiguous. Looked up from germline, CDR1 is ENHRY and CDR2 is SYGVKD. Trimming removed 3 bases at V and 1 base at J, with 6 bases between. CDR3 size: 13 residues.

The chain recombines TRBV2 with TRBJ1-4; tentative D call: TRBD1 (5 bases). The CDR3 contains 14 residues. The V end lost 6 bases, the J end lost 0 bases, and 8 bases lay between the germline ends. Germline V lookup: CDR1 SNHLY, CDR2 FYNNEI. CDR3 nucleotide sequence: TGTGCCAGCAGGGAACAGGCAACTAATGAAAAACTGTTTTTT. This codes for CASREQATNEKLFF. The whole variable domain, remainder taken from reference TRBV2 and TRBJ1-4, is EPEVTQTPSHQVTQMGQEVILRCVPISNHLYFYWYRQILGQKVEFLVSFYNNEISEKSEIFDDQFSVERPDGSNFTLKIRSTKLEDSAMYFCASREQATNEKLFFGSGTQLSVL.

This clone appeared once. The chain recombines TRBV19 with TRBJ2-7; a possible D gene is TRBD2 (5 bases). The CDR3 totals 14 residues. V lost 3 bases and J lost 3, with 12 bases in between. Germline V gene sequence: CDR1 LNHDA, CDR2 SQIVND (reference sequence). CDR3 nucleotide sequence: TGTGCCAGTAGTATTGCGGACTGGAGCTACGAGCAGTACTTC. This translates into CASSIADWSYEQYF.

This clone appeared a single time. This sequence joins TRBV30 and TRBJ2-2, with D unresolved. Between the trimmed V and J ends, which lost 0 bases and 0 bases, there was a span of 8 bases. Germline V gives CDR1 GTSNPN, CDR2 SVGIG (reference sequence). The CDR3 consists of 15 residues. The CDR3 region is CAWSVYRPNTGELFF. DNA of the CDR3: TGTGCCTGGAGTGTGTACAGACCGAACACCGGGGAGCTGTTTTTT.

The rearrangement links TRBV9 to TRBJ1-2; 7 bases are a match to TRBD1. CDR1 and CDR2 from the germline V gene are SGDLS and YYNGEE. This CDR3 comprises 17 residues. V dropped 0 bases and J dropped 2; count of bases not matched to a gene: 10. The CDR3 coding sequence is TGTGCCAGCAGCGTAGGGCTGGGAGACAGGGTGAACTATGGCTACACCTTC. Translation: CASSVGLGDRVNYGYTF.

This clone was found once. The gene calls are TRBV28 and TRBJ2-7; D perhaps matches TRBD1 (6 bases). The CDR3 totals 14 residues. V was clipped by 3 bases and J by 3 bases, with 12 bases between them. Germline lookup yields CDR1 MDHEN and CDR2 SYDVKM. The DNA for the CDR3 is TGTGCCAGCAGTTTCTACAGGGTCCTCTACGAGCAGTACTTC. Amino acids: CASSFYRVLYEQYF. The whole variable domain, remainder taken from reference TRBV28 and TRBJ2-7, is DVKVTQSSRYLVKRTGEKVFLECVQDMDHENMFWYRQDPGLGLRLIYFSYDVKMKEKGDIPEGYSVSREKKERFSLILESASTNQTSMYLCASSFYRVLYEQYFGPGTRLTVT.

This chain links TRBV7-3 with TRBJ2-7; D gene ambiguous. The germline CDR1 and CDR2 sequences are SGHTA and FQGTGA. Trimming stripped 2 bases from V and 3 bases from J, with 8 bases between. This CDR3 region has 13 residues. CDR3 residues: CASSLGLNYEQYF. The CDR3 DNA sequence: TGTGCCAGCAGCTTAGGGCTAAACTACGAGCAGTACTTC. Variable domain in full (rest from reference TRBV7-3 and TRBJ2-7): GAGVSQTPSNKVTEKGKYVELRCDPISGHTALYWYRQSLGQGPEFLIYFQGTGAADDSGLPNDRFFAVRPEGSVSTLKIQRTERGDSAVYLCASSLGLNYEQYFGPGTRLTVT.

The chain uses TRBV5-1 and TRBJ2-1; D is undetermined. The germline CDR1 and CDR2 sequences are SGHRS and YFSETQ. The V and J ends lost 2 bases and 4 bases respectively, with 4 bases between them. This CDR3 contains 12 residues. CDR3 DNA sequence: TGCGCCAGCAGCTTCTCTTACAATGAGCAGTTCTTC. The encoded protein is CASSFSYNEQFF.

V usage is TRBV7-9 and J usage is TRBJ1-3; possible D gene TRBD1, 5 bases. V was shortened by 1 base and J by 3 bases, with 13 bases between the two germline ends. The CDR3 spans 16 residues. CDR1 and CDR2 from the germline V gene are SEHNR and FQNEAQ (reference sequence). CDR3 DNA sequence: TGTGCCAGCAGCTTAGGGGCGGGGCTCGATGGAAACACCATATATTTT. Its protein is CASSLGAGLDGNTIYF.

The gene calls are TRBV7-8 and TRBJ1-2; the match to TRBD1 covers 7 bases. Germline assignment: CDR1 SGHVS and CDR2 FQNEAQ. The CDR3 consists of 15 residues. V trimming: 5 bases; J trimming: 2 bases; junction bases outside the gene matches: 8. The CDR3 DNA sequence: TGTGCCAGCAGCATAGAGGACAGGACGAACTATGGCTACACCTTC. Its translation: CASSIEDRTNYGYTF.

V and J are TRBV4-1 and TRBJ1-5; D uncertain. Germline V lookup: CDR1 MGHRA, CDR2 YSYEKL. V was cut by 4 bases and J by 3 bases, with 7 bases left in between. The CDR3 totals 13 residues. This CDR3 is CASSPFPNQPQHF. DNA of the CDR3: TGCGCCAGCAGCCCATTCCCCAATCAGCCCCAGCATTTT.

This clone has a handful of counts. The V and J genes are TRBV7-2 and TRBJ2-1; perhaps TRBD1 as D (6 bases). Germline loops: CDR1 SGHTA, CDR2 FQGNSA. Trimming stripped 5 bases from V and 7 bases from J, with 21 bases between. The CDR3 contains 16 residues. CDR3 in amino acids: CASSHLTGLGGNEQFF. The DNA for the CDR3 is TGTGCCAGCAGCCACTTGACTGGATTAGGGGGTAATGAGCAGTTCTTC.

The V call is TRBV9, the J call TRBJ1-1, with 8 bases that match TRBD1. Germline V gives CDR1 SGDLS, CDR2 YYNGEE. V trimming: 0 bases; J trimming: 11 bases; junction bases outside the gene matches: 12. The CDR3 extends over 15 amino acids. The CDR3 loop is CASSVEGQVPTRAFF. The CDR3 DNA reads as TGTGCCAGCAGCGTAGAGGGACAGGTACCAACGAGGGCTTTCTTT.

This clone was counted once. This chain joins TRBV5-5 and TRBJ2-5, with D uncertain. With the DNA end fitting TRBJ2-7 better, the J assignment may be wrong. In germline, CDR1 is SGHKS, CDR2 YYEKEE (reference sequence). CDR3 length equals 13 residues. CDR3 in amino acids: CASSLDIPYEQYF. The CDR3 nucleotides are TGTGCCAGCAGCTTGGATATTCCCTACGAGCAGTACTTC.